A single sample gave rise to the 9 T cell receptor delta chains below, sequenced in a study of Vδ1+ human thymocytes. Study outcomes and limitations: In the thymus, TRG and TRD repertoires looked highly polyclonal with Gaussian CDR3 lengths.

Sequences come from RNA converted to cDNA by reverse transcription. Pooled V-gene forward primers with one constant-region reverse primer generated the CDR3 amplicons by multiplex PCR. TCRdb fed the multiplex PCR reads to CATT. This sample has 45,000 to 60,000 delta-chain clones, with around 15% found just once. These receptors lack a known antigen. Sequenced: Vdelta1+ gamma-delta thymocytes from the thymus. The subset was: FACS-sorted CD3+ TCRalphabeta- TCRVdelta1+ TCRVdelta2- thymocytes. These receptors all come from a boy under three years old who had congenital heart surgery.

The chain carries TRDV1 and TRDJ1; TRDD3 aligns across 7 bases. Trimming at V came to 7 bases and at J to 0 bases, leaving 17 bases not matched to a gene. Germline V CDR1 and CDR2: TSWWSYY, QGS. The CDR3 has 18 residues. CDR3 DNA sequence: TGTGCTCTTGCCCTAACTAGTACTGGGGTGGACTACACCGATAAACTCATCTTT. Translating it yields CALALTSTGVDYTDKLIF.

This clone was seen more than once but under ten times. The chain recombines TRDV1 with TRDJ1, with 7 bases fitting TRDD3. This CDR3 has 17 amino acids. The germline CDR1 and CDR2 sequences are TSWWSYY and QGS. After removal of 4 bases from V and 0 bases from J, the junction contained 11 bases not matched to a gene. CDR3 region: CALGVLHTGEYTDKLIF. The CDR3, as DNA: TGTGCTCTTGGGGTCCTTCATACTGGGGAGTACACCGATAAACTCATCTTT.

The genes are TRDV1 and TRDJ1, with TRDD3 matching over 8 bases. This CDR3 has 15 residues. V trimming: 7 bases; J trimming: 8 bases; junction bases outside the gene matches: 15. The germline CDR1 and CDR2 sequences are TSWWSYY and QGS. CDR3 bases: TGTGCTCTTGCGCCGTCGCGGGTGAGGGGATACAAACTCATCTTT. This sequence encodes CALAPSRVRGYKLIF.

The rearrangement uses TRDV1 and TRDJ1; TRDD3 aligns across 10 bases. V lost 2 bases to trimming and J lost 7 bases; unmatched junction nucleotides: 16. This CDR3 region has 18 residues. CDR1 TSWWSYY and CDR2 QGS come from the germline V gene. For the CDR3, the DNA is TGTGCTCTTGGGGAAAGTCTCCCCTATACTGGGGGATCGGGTAAACTCATCTTT. It encodes CALGESLPYTGGSGKLIF.

Notes on this clone: An end of the junction does not agree with germline; a read error may underlie this. V usage is TRDV2 and J usage is TRDJ1; no clear D. CDR1 is GEAIGNYY, CDR2 EKD, per germline. The CDR3 has 13 residues. Written as DNA, the CDR3 is TGTGCCTGTGACACCGTAGGAGGATGTAAACCCATCTTT. Translating it yields CACDTVGGCKPIF.

The rearrangement uses TRDV1 and TRDJ1; 7 bases map to TRDD2. Germline CDR1 is TSWWSYY and CDR2 is QGS. The CDR3 length is 17 residues. With V trimmed by 3 bases and J by 0 bases, 10 bases remained unmatched. The CDR3 DNA reads as TGTGCTCTTGGGGACTTGGCCTTCCTCAGGTACACCGATAAACTCATCTTT. Its translation: CALGDLAFLRYTDKLIF.

Only a few counts were recorded for this clone. The V and J genes are TRDV2 and TRDJ1; D gene uncertain. The V end was cut by 0 bases, the J end by 2 bases, with 12 bases between. CDR1 is GEAIGNYY and CDR2 is EKD in the germline V gene. The CDR3 contains 15 residues. The chain's CDR3 is CACDTGVPTTDKLIF. CDR3 nucleotides: TGTGCCTGTGACACCGGGGTCCCCACGACCGATAAACTCATCTTT.

The chain recombines TRDV1 with TRDJ1; 9 bases fit TRDD3. With 1 base clipped from V and 0 bases from J, the junction kept 15 bases outside the gene matches. There are 20 residues in the CDR3. Germline CDR1 is TSWWSYY and CDR2 is QGS. The CDR3 spells CALGEPYLVLGDPNTDKLIF. In DNA, the CDR3 is TGTGCTCTTGGGGAACCCTACCTAGTACTGGGGGACCCTAACACCGATAAACTCATCTTT.

This chain joins TRDV1 and TRDJ1, with 8 positions matching TRDD3. The germline V gene has CDR1 TSWWSYY and CDR2 QGS. V gave up 1 base and J gave up 11 bases; unmatched junction bases: 6. This CDR3 region has 13 residues. CDR3 sequence: CALGEPVLGVLIF. CDR3 sequence (DNA): TGTGCTCTTGGGGAACCCGTACTGGGGGTCCTCATCTTT.